A selection of T cell receptor beta chains follows, all from one sample in a study of blood T cells in healthy people across ages. Via MiXCR, TCRdb re-called the 5' RACE reads, giving one row per CDR3 protein. The sample shows 630,000 or so distinct CDR3 sequences, about 30% of them seen only once. Material: blood. The source is a woman older than 75 in good health. Both conserved end residues are part of each CDR3. The order of the fields is J gene, clone size, V gene, D gene, CDR3 protein, CDR3 DNA. D genes are given only for firm matches. Only part of the rows carry a size: once, few, many, or a class if the clone is expanded.

TRBJ2-5	many	TRBV20-1	TRBD1	CSARTGSGLETQYF	TGCAGTGCTAGGACAGGGTCGGGGTTGGAGACCCAGTACTTC
TRBJ1-4	many	TRBV30	TRBD1	CAWNLTPRTGGDEKLFF	TGTGCCTGGAACTTAACCCCCCGGACAGGGGGTGATGAAAAACTGTTTTTT
TRBJ2-1	many	TRBV11-2	TRBD2	CASSLVGGGGGTYNEQFF	TGTGCCAGCAGCTTGGTGGGCGGGGGCGGGGGGACCTACAATGAGCAGTTCTTC
TRBJ1-1	many	TRBV5-5	NA	CASSLGDIPNTEAFF	TGTGCCAGCAGCTTAGGGGACATCCCGAACACTGAAGCTTTCTTT
TRBJ1-1	NA	TRBV20-1	TRBD1	CSGYRGEAFF	TGCAGTGGTTACAGGGGGGAAGCTTTCTTT
TRBJ2-3	NA	TRBV12-3/TRBV12-4	TRBD2	CASSLEAGGVSTDAQYF	TGTGCCAGCAGTTTAGAGGCGGGAGGAGTGTCGACAGATGCGCAGTATTTT
TRBJ2-2	few	TRBV5-1	NA	CASSSRGSRNTGELFF	TGCGCCAGCAGCAGTCGGGGCAGTCGTAACACCGGGGAGCTGTTTTTT
TRBJ2-2	many	TRBV5-1	NA	CASSLTHDIGELFF	TGCGCCAGCAGCTTGACTCATGACATCGGGGAGCTGTTTTTT
TRBJ1-1	NA	TRBV9	NA	CASSRHSNTEAFF	TGTGCCAGCAGCAGACACTCAAACACTGAAGCTTTCTTT
TRBJ2-1	NA	TRBV9	NA	CACSVVRDRNNEQFF	TGTGCCTGCAGCGTAGTTAGGGACCGGAACAATGAGCAGTTCTTC
TRBJ2-3	many	TRBV4-2	TRBD2	CASSQGSSGGAGDTQYF	TGTGCCAGCAGCCAAGGATCTAGCGGGGGGGCAGGGGATACGCAGTATTTT
TRBJ2-3	few	TRBV5-1	TRBD2	CASSPGTSSGTDTQYF	TGCGCCAGCAGCCCTGGGACTAGCTCTGGGACAGATACGCAGTATTTT
TRBJ2-7	NA	TRBV11-3	NA	CACSLGGVPSYEQYF	TGTGCCTGCAGCCTAGGAGGGGTCCCCTCCTACGAGCAGTACTTC
TRBJ2-7	NA	TRBV7-2	NA	CASSSTLSYEQYF	TGTGCCAGCAGTTCCACCCTTTCCTACGAGCAGTACTTC
TRBJ2-1	NA	TRBV6-5	NA	CASSSQAYNEQFF	TGTGCCAGCAGTTCCCAAGCCTACAATGAGCAGTTCTTC
TRBJ2-3	many	TRBV28	TRBD1	CASSFQDRSTDTQYF	TGTGCCAGCAGTTTCCAGGACAGGAGCACAGATACGCAGTATTTT
TRBJ1-1	NA	TRBV14	NA	CASNLAGRHEAFF	TGTGCCAGCAATCTGGCAGGACGCCACGAAGCTTTCTTT
TRBJ2-1	once	TRBV20-1	NA	CSAREGGATYEQHF	TGCAGTGCTAGAGAGGGCGGGGCCACCTACGAGCAGCACTTC
TRBJ1-5	NA	TRBV20-1	NA	CSARDLGYNQPQHF	TGCAGTGCTAGAGATCTCGGCTACAATCAGCCCCAGCATTTT
TRBJ2-7	NA	TRBV28	TRBD2	CAGSPGTSGGLYNEQYF	TGTGCCGGCAGTCCCGGGACTAGCGGGGGCCTCTACAATGAGCAGTACTTC
TRBJ2-5	many	TRBV20-1	NA	CSAALQETQYF	TGCAGTGCTGCCCTCCAAGAGACCCAGTACTTC
TRBJ2-5	NA	TRBV5-1	TRBD1	CASSWRDRAHEQYF	TGCGCCAGCAGCTGGCGTGACAGGGCCCATGAGCAGTACTTC
TRBJ1-2	NA	TRBV29-1	NA	CSVVTGGHTF	TGCAGCGTTGTAACCGGGGGCCACACCTTC
TRBJ1-2	many	TRBV4-3	NA	CASSQGPVEGGYTF	TGCGCCAGCAGCCAAGGGCCGGTTGAGGGCGGCTACACCTTC
TRBJ2-4	many	TRBV2	NA	CASSTGQGGKNIQYF	TGTGCCAGCAGTACAGGGCAGGGTGGCAAAAACATTCAGTACTTC
TRBJ1-1	few	TRBV5-1	TRBD1	CASSRQGARRTEAFF	TGCGCCAGCAGCCGACAGGGGGCGCGGAGGACTGAAGCTTTCTTT
TRBJ2-4	many	TRBV29-1	NA	CSVEDAGRSSFNIQYF	TGCAGCGTTGAAGACGCGGGACGGTCCTCGTTCAACATTCAGTACTTC
TRBJ2-3	few	TRBV30	NA	CAWSTRGGTDTQYF	TGTGCCTGGAGCACCCGTGGGGGCACAGATACGCAGTATTTT
TRBJ1-1	many	TRBV20-1	TRBD1	CSASPRGGAGTEAFF	TGCAGTGCTAGTCCGCGAGGGGGCGCGGGCACTGAAGCTTTCTTT
TRBJ1-5	NA	TRBV7-2	NA	CASSSLGKGPQHF	TGTGCCAGCAGCTCACTCGGAAAAGGGCCCCAGCATTTT
TRBJ1-2	NA	TRBV7-8	NA	CASSLARQGRGYTF	TGTGCCAGCAGCTTAGCGCGTCAGGGGCGCGGCTACACCTTC
TRBJ1-5	many	TRBV3-1	TRBD1	CASSQGQNSNQPQHF	TGCGCCAGCAGCCAGGGACAGAACTCCAATCAGCCCCAGCATTTT
TRBJ2-5	many	TRBV6-2/TRBV6-3	NA	CASSEPFPQTQYF	TGTGCCAGCAGTGAACCTTTTCCCCAGACCCAGTACTTC
TRBJ2-7	NA	TRBV7-6	NA	CASSLDLGSEQYF	TGTGCCAGCAGCTTAGATCTGGGGAGCGAGCAGTACTTC
TRBJ1-1	few	TRBV4-3	TRBD1	CASSQDVPGQVPEAFF	TGCGCCAGCAGCCAAGATGTCCCGGGACAGGTCCCTGAAGCTTTCTTT
TRBJ2-1	NA	TRBV4-1	NA	CASSQGVGGSSYNEQFF	TGCGCCAGCAGCCAAGGGGTCGGCGGAAGCTCCTACAATGAGCAGTTCTTC
TRBJ2-3	many	TRBV6-6	TRBD2	CASSPASGPTTDTQYF	TGTGCCAGCAGTCCTGCTAGCGGACCGACCACAGATACGCAGTATTTT
TRBJ2-4	NA	TRBV7-2	TRBD2	CASSLAQRGLQNIQYF	TGTGCCAGCAGCTTAGCCCAGCGGGGGCTCCAAAACATTCAGTACTTC
TRBJ2-3	NA	TRBV20-1	NA	CSAKWRGDTDTQYF	TGCAGTGCTAAGTGGCGGGGCGACACAGATACGCAGTATTTT
TRBJ1-5	many	TRBV7-8	TRBD1	CASSAADRGPQPQHF	TGTGCCAGCAGCGCCGCGGACAGGGGGCCTCAGCCCCAGCATTTT
TRBJ2-1	many	TRBV7-2	TRBD1	CASSGGGQGAPNEQFF	TGTGCCAGCAGCGGGGGAGGACAGGGGGCACCCAATGAGCAGTTCTTC
TRBJ1-4	NA	TRBV2	NA	CASRGAGVNEKLFF	TGTGCCAGCCGTGGGGCAGGTGTCAATGAAAAACTGTTTTTT
TRBJ2-3	many	TRBV7-9	NA	CASSSELGTQYF	TGTGCCAGCAGCTCCGAGTTAGGGACGCAGTATTTT
TRBJ1-2	NA	TRBV30	TRBD1	CAWIRDSVNYGYTF	TGTGCCTGGATTCGGGACAGCGTAAACTATGGCTACACCTTC
TRBJ1-5	few	TRBV20-1	TRBD1	CSALQGGASNQPQHF	TGCAGTGCCTTACAGGGGGGCGCAAGCAATCAGCCCCAGCATTTT
TRBJ2-7	once	TRBV28	NA	CASSLTPGRDEQYF	TGTGCCAGCAGCCTCACACCGGGACGGGACGAGCAGTACTTC
TRBJ1-1	many	TRBV6-5	NA	CASSYLPLGGTEAFF	TGTGCCAGCAGTTACCTTCCTCTCGGGGGTACTGAAGCTTTCTTT
TRBJ1-1	many	TRBV20-1	TRBD1	CSANTGTGAFF	TGCAGTGCTAATACCGGGACAGGAGCTTTCTTT
TRBJ2-1	many	TRBV19	TRBD2	CASSSPGLATNEQFF	TGTGCCAGTAGTTCGCCGGGACTAGCGACGAATGAGCAGTTCTTC
TRBJ2-3	few	TRBV19	TRBD2	CASTTLGGGPNTDTQYF	TGTGCCAGTACAACGCTCGGCGGGGGACCGAACACAGATACGCAGTATTTT
TRBJ2-3	many	TRBV25-1	NA	CASSEPRGGITDTQYF	TGTGCCAGCAGTGAACCCAGGGGAGGCATCACAGATACGCAGTATTTT
TRBJ2-3	NA	TRBV3-1	NA	CASSPGGALTVTSTDTQYF	TGTGCCAGCAGCCCAGGAGGGGCCCTGACCGTTACTAGCACAGATACGCAGTATTTT